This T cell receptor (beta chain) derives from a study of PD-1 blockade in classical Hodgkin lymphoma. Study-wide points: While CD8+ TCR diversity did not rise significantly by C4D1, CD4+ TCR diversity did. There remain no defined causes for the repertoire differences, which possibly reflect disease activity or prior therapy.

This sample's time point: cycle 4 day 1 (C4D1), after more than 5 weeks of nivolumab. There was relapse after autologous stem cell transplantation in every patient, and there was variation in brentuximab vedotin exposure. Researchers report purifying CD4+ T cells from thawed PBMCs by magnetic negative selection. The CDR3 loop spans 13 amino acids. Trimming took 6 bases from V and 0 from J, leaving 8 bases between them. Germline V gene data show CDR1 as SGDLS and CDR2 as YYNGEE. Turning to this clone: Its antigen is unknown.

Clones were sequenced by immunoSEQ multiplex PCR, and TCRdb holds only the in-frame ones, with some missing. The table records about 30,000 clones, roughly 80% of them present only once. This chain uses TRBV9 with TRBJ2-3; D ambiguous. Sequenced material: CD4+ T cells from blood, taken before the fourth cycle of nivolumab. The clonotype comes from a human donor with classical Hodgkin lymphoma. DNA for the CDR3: TGTGCCAGCACGACACAGAGCACAGATACGCAGTATTTT. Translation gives CASTTQSTDTQYF.